Following are 9 T cell receptor beta chains from one sample sequenced in a study of read filtering for tumor transcriptome and immune sequencing. The library was built from approximately 400 ng RNA with molecular barcoded adaptors for alpha/delta and beta/gamma chains. MiXCR was run by TCRdb on the reads, yielding one entry per CDR3 protein. Of about 86,000 distinct CDR3 sequences listed, around an eighth are singletons. The source material was a population of CD138-negative cells sorted from bone marrow. The receptors originated from a donor at least 40 years old with multiple myeloma.

This clonotype was counted many times. The rearrangement uses TRBV5-1 and TRBJ2-5; 9 positions agree with TRBD2. The germline CDR1 and CDR2 sequences are SGHRS and YFSETQ. Trimming at V came to 4 bases and at J to 2 bases, leaving 9 bases not matched to a gene. The CDR3 is made up of 16 amino acids. This CDR3 is CASSRSAGGPQETQYF. For the CDR3, the DNA is TGCGCCAGCAGCCGGTCGGCGGGAGGGCCACAAGAGACCCAGTACTTC.

This clonotype was detected many times. J is TRBJ1-4 and V is TRBV7-2, with 7 positions matching TRBD1. The CDR3 loop spans 14 amino acids. V shed 5 bases and J 3 bases; nucleotides not matched to a gene: 3. Germline-derived CDR1 and CDR2 are SGHTA and FQGNSA. The CDR3 region has the DNA TGTGCCAGCAGCGTAGGGGGCTCTAATGAAAAACTGTTTTTT. Encoded protein: CASSVGGSNEKLFF.

This clonotype appeared a few times. V gene TRBV20-1 combines with J gene TRBJ2-7; TRBD2 matches at 7 bases. Germline CDR1 and CDR2: DFQATT and SNEGSKA (reference sequence). The CDR3 runs 16 residues. The junction had 16 bases not matched to a gene; V was cut back by 2 bases and J by 6 bases. CDR3 nucleotide sequence: TGCAGTGCTAGACCTCCCACTAGCGCCCGGCCCGGCGAGCAGTACTTC. Translating it yields CSARPPTSARPGEQYF.

As to this clonotype: The junction and the germline gene differ at one end; a read error may be behind it. This chain connects TRBV6-6 to TRBJ1-1, with a weak D call TRBD1 (6 bases). CDR1 is MNHNY and CDR2 is SVGAGI in the germline V gene (reference sequence). There are 14 residues in the CDR3. CDR3 region: CAGSYGGRNAEAFF. For the CDR3, the DNA is TGTGCCGGCAGTTACGGGGGGCGTAACGCTGAAGCTTTCTTT.

This clonotype was seen at least ten times. The chain employs TRBV7-9 and TRBJ1-4; 9 bases are a match to TRBD1. The length of the CDR3 is 14 residues. After removal of 4 bases from V and 8 bases from J, the junction contained 5 bases not matched to a gene. Per the germline V gene, CDR1 is SEHNR and CDR2 is FQNEAQ (reference sequence). The DNA of the CDR3 is TGTGCCAGCAGCTCGGACAGGGGCGGGGAAAAACTGTTTTTT. Encoded protein: CASSSDRGGEKLFF.

In its sample, this clonotype was seen many times. The genes are TRBV28 and TRBJ1-1; perhaps TRBD1 as D (5 bases). Germline CDR1 MDHEN, CDR2 SYDVKM. Trimming shortened V by 5 bases and J by 4 bases, and 17 bases separated the two germline ends. This CDR3 region has 15 residues. CDR3 loop: CASSPPGASVTEAFF. The CDR3 bases are TGTGCCAGCAGTCCCCCCGGGGCGTCCGTCACTGAAGCTTTCTTT. The full variable domain, completed using reference TRBV28 and TRBJ1-1, is DVKVTQSSRYLVKRTGEKVFLECVQDMDHENMFWYRQDPGLGLRLIYFSYDVKMKEKGDIPEGYSVSREKKERFSLILESASTNQTSMYLCASSPPGASVTEAFFGQGTRLTVV.

This clonotype came up many times. The gene calls are TRBV3-2 and TRBJ2-3; TRBD2 reflects the table's D call only, with no check against the DNA. TRBV3-2 is flagged as a pseudogene. CDR3 length: 16 residues. The CDR3 protein is CASSRGTSGRGDTQYF. The CDR3 DNA reads TGTGCCAGCAGCCGGGGGACTAGCGGGAGAGGTGATACGCAGTATTTT.

Ten or more counts support this clonotype. The rearrangement joins TRBV5-1 to TRBJ1-4; weak D call: TRBD1 (6 bases). Germline V gene lookup returns CDR1 SGHRS and CDR2 YFSETQ. This CDR3 is built from 14 residues. V lost 3 bases to trimming and J lost 0 bases, with 6 bases between them. Here the CDR3 reads CASSWGPTNEKLFF. The DNA for the CDR3 is TGCGCCAGCAGCTGGGGGCCAACTAATGAAAAACTGTTTTTT.

Here the CDR3 DNA reads TGCGCCGCCAGCTTGCTGGAAGACACCGGGGAGCTGTTTTTT. Its protein is CAASLLEDTGELFF. The chain is built from TRBV5-1 and TRBJ2-2; D unclear. The CDR3 runs to 14 residues. Germline V lookup: CDR1 SGHRS, CDR2 YFSETQ. Trimming took off 10 bases at V and 3 bases at J, with 16 bases between the two ends.